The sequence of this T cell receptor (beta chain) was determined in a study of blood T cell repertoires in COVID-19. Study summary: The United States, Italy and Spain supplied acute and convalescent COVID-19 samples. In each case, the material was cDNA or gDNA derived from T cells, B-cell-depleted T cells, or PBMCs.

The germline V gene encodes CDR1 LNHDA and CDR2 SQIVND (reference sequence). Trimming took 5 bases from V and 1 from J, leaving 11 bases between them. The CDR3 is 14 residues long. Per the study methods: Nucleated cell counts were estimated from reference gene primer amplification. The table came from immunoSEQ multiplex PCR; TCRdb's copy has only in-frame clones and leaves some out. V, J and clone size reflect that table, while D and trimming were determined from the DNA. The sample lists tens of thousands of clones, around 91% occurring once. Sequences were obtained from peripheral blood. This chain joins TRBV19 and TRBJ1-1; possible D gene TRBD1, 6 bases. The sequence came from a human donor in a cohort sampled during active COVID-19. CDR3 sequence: CASSSLTGNTEAFF. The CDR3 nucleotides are TGTGCCAGTAGTTCGCTGACAGGGAACACTGAAGCTTTCTTT.